This T cell receptor (beta chain) is drawn from a study of regulatory T cells in long-lasting Graves disease. CDR1 is MDHEN, CDR2 SYDVKM, per germline. The V end was cut by 4 bases, the J end by 2 bases, with 2 bases between. CDR3 size: 11 residues. Preparation of the TCR library used RNA extracted from PBMCs. Each CDR3 protein is one row after TCRdb ran MiXCR on the reads. The repertoire consists of about 1,200 distinct CDR3 sequences, with about 53% occurring once and the leading ten covering 13% to 15%. The source of this sequence is a female donor with Graves disease. The V gene is TRBV28, the J gene TRBJ1-2; D gene ambiguous. The material sequenced was peripheral blood mononuclear cells (PBMCs), taken with antithyroid drug treatment, in newly diagnosed or persistent Graves disease (not recorded which). The CDR3 spells CASSSNYGYTF. The CDR3 bases are TGTGCCAGCAGTTCCAACTATGGCTACACCTTC.